There are a few counts of the clone carrying this T cell receptor beta chain. Its antigen remains unknown. CDR1 is SGHDT and CDR2 is YYEEEE in the germline V gene. This CDR3 region has 17 residues. V lost 3 bases and J lost 0, with 16 bases in between. The template was genomic DNA from peripheral blood, not RNA. A mixed TRB-A/B primer pool amplified rearranged TRB by multiplex touch-down PCR. TCRdb reanalysed the multiplex PCR reads using MiXCR and keeps one entry per CDR3 protein. The sample shows about 5,700 distinct CDR3 sequences, 35% to 45% of them seen only once. This sample is drawn from a study of T cell repertoires in aging, cancer and after chemotherapy. Notes on the study in general: Untreated cancer patients had significantly lower blood TCR diversity than age-matched healthy donors. Across the chemotherapy interval, each cancer cohort showed higher median generation probability, suggesting thymic rebound.

Source material: blood. The rearrangement joins TRBV5-6 to TRBJ1-3; D is undetermined. This TCR came from a human donor with a blood cancer. CDR3 nucleotide sequence: TGTGCCAGCAGCTCCCCAACGGGTACCTTCTCTGGAAACACCATATATTTT. It is translated as CASSSPTGTFSGNTIYF.